This T cell receptor beta chain was sequenced for a study of T cell repertoires in cytomegalovirus infection (dated 2019 in TCRdb). Study-level background: Donor HLA type was relevant to the analysis, because carriage of CMV infection together with the matching HLA type was indicated by public TCR beta signatures. What the study reported, not specific to this receptor: The ex vivo response was dominated by HLA-C-restricted CMV-specific TCR beta clonotypes, and the single most frequent clonotype in two of eight donors was supplied by these HLA-C-restricted clonotypes. Carriers of CMV infection plus the relevant HLA type were discriminated by the cumulative frequency of public TCR beta family members in the study cohort and in an independent approximately 400-donor cohort.

Of note for this clonotype: Its cognate antigen has yet to be identified. The input lacks base qualities; no much larger clone sits a single base away.

The CDR3 numbers 14 residues from cysteine through phenylalanine. The retained sequence is limited to the CDR3, 42 bases, with the frame set at the first base. CDR1 SGHTA and CDR2 FQGNSA are derived from the germline V gene. V lost 8 bases and J lost 6 bases; the stretch between them is 19 bases long. Data came from an Illumina HiSeq 1500. TCRdb handled the public reads itself, with Q25 trimming in fastp and clone calling in MiXCR, and kept productive beta chains. Each entry merges the rows of one CDR3 protein and shows their most common DNA and genes. The sample yields around 450,000 distinct CDR3 sequences; 31% were counted once. The top ten clones comprise roughly an eighth of the sample.

The receptor comes from a human donor in good health (CMV status not recorded). Some clones in this sample may be carry-over from other donors' samples. The chain is made from TRBV7-2 and TRBJ1-1, with no reliable assignment of the D segment. Sequencing was performed on PBMCs. The CDR3 corresponds to CASLPRRWPPEAFF. The nucleotide sequence is given as TGTGCCAGCCTCCCCAGGCGGTGGCCACCTGAAGCTTTCTTT.